What follows are 21 T cell receptor beta chains derived from one specimen sequenced in a study of shared clonotypes between healthy human individuals. Here immunoSEQ multiplex PCR was the method, and the copy in TCRdb shows in-frame clones only, minus some. The repertoire holds some 2,500,000 clones, with under 95% as singletons. Input material: naive CD4+ T cells from PBMCs. Subset here: CD45RA+ positively selected. The receptors originated from a man younger than 30 in good health. Some clones in this sample may be carry-over from other donors' samples.

V is TRBV7-3 and J is TRBJ2-6; D is uncertain. The CDR3 covers 14 residues. Trimming cost V 4 bases and J 2 bases, with 6 bases left between them. CDR1 is SGHTA and CDR2 is FQGTGA in the germline V gene. DNA for the CDR3: TGTGCCAGCAGCTCCAACACTGGGGCCAACGTCCTGACTTTC. It is translated as CASSSNTGANVLTF.

J is TRBJ2-1 and V is TRBV28; D gene uncertain. V was cut by 6 bases and J by 0 bases, with 21 bases left in between. From germline, CDR1 is MDHEN and CDR2 SYDVKM. The CDR3 is 18 amino acids. The CDR3 loop reads CASSLRLAPRSSYNEQFF. CDR3 nucleotides: TGTGCCAGCAGCCTCCGCCTGGCGCCCCGGAGCTCCTACAATGAGCAGTTCTTC.

This sequence joins TRBV27 and TRBJ2-1; D not certain. CDR1 MNHEY and CDR2 SMNVEV come from the germline V gene (reference sequence). The ends were cut back, 2 bases at V and 4 bases at J, with 12 bases in the middle. CDR3 size: 15 residues. CDR3 region: CASSLARAQYNEQFF. The DNA for the CDR3 is TGTGCCAGCAGTTTAGCAAGGGCCCAATACAATGAGCAGTTCTTC.

This CDR3 is CASKGGAVSAANTGELFF. Written as DNA, the CDR3 is TGTGCCTCCAAGGGGGGCGCGGTGAGTGCAGCGAACACCGGGGAGCTGTTTTTT. The V gene is TRBV19, the J gene TRBJ2-2, with D perhaps assigned TRBD1 or TRBD2 (6 bases each). The V end lost 11 bases, the J end lost 0 bases, and 25 bases lay between the germline ends. In germline, CDR1 is LNHDA, CDR2 SQIVND (reference sequence). This CDR3 region has 18 residues.

This rearrangement joins TRBV27 to TRBJ2-1; TRBD2 aligns across 9 bases. This CDR3 has 18 residues. V was clipped by 5 bases and J by 0 bases; unmatched bases: 11. Germline V CDR1 and CDR2: MNHEY, SMNVEV (reference sequence). CDR3 in amino acids: CASSRTTSGRSSYNEQFF. CDR3 coding DNA: TGTGCCAGCAGTAGAACGACTAGCGGTAGGAGCTCCTACAATGAGCAGTTCTTC.

This chain uses TRBV7-3 with TRBJ1-1, with D perhaps matching TRBD1 (5 bases). V was pared by 3 bases and J by 4 bases, with 12 bases between. The CDR3 extends over 14 amino acids. Germline CDR1 SGHTA, CDR2 FQGTGA. DNA for the CDR3: TGTGCCAGCAGCTTGGGCAGGGCGAGCACTGAAGCTTTCTTT. Protein sequence: CASSLGRASTEAFF.

The chain employs TRBV7-9 and TRBJ2-5; D is unclear. The CDR3 loop spans 11 amino acids. Germline V gene lookup returns CDR1 SEHNR and CDR2 FQNEAQ (reference sequence). Trimming stripped 5 bases from V and 4 bases from J, with 5 bases between. The CDR3 reads CASSNRETQYF. Here the CDR3 DNA reads TGTGCCAGCAGCAATAGAGAGACCCAGTACTTC.

The chain is built from TRBV14 and TRBJ2-3; 9 bases are a match to TRBD2. The V gene's germline CDR1 is SGHDN and CDR2 FVKESK. The length of the CDR3 is 16 residues. J gave up 2 bases and V 1 base, and 4 bases lay outside the gene matches. The chain's CDR3 is CASSQGLAGTTDTQYF. CDR3 coding DNA: TGTGCCAGCAGCCAAGGGCTAGCGGGAACCACAGATACGCAGTATTTT.

As concerns this clone: In the same sample, other DNA sequences code for this CDR3. The V call is TRBV7-3, the J call TRBJ2-1; TRBD2 agrees at 14 bases. Trimming removed 2 bases from V and 8 bases from J; junction bases left unmatched: 2. This CDR3 contains 15 residues. Per germline, CDR1 SGHTA and CDR2 FQGTGA. Written as DNA, the CDR3 is TGTGCCAGCAGCTTAGGACTAGCGGGAGGTGATGAGCAGTTCTTC. This codes for CASSLGLAGGDEQFF.

The rearrangement uses TRBV5-1 and TRBJ2-1; the D call may be TRBD1 or TRBD2 (6 bases each). This CDR3 contains 14 residues. CDR1 is SGHRS and CDR2 is YFSETQ in the germline V gene. Trimming took 4 bases from V and 2 from J, leaving 10 bases between them. The CDR3 DNA sequence: TGCGCCAGCAGCCCTCGGGGGCCCTACAATGAGCAGTTCTTC. Protein: CASSPRGPYNEQFF. Full variable domain (missing parts from reference TRBV5-1 and TRBJ2-1): KAGVTQTPRYLIKTRGQQVTLSCSPISGHRSVSWYQQTPGQGLQFLFEYFSETQRNKGNFPGRFSGRQFSNSRSEMNVSTLELGDSALYLCASSPRGPYNEQFFGPGTRLTVL.

Comment on this clone: Other DNA sequences in this specimen translate into the identical CDR3. The rearrangement joins TRBV9 to TRBJ2-1, with unresolved D. The CDR3 loop spans 13 amino acids. Germline-derived CDR1 and CDR2 are SGDLS and YYNGEE. Deletions cut 8 bases from V and 1 base from J, with 10 bases between. The CDR3 is CASSSGSYNEQFF. For the CDR3, the DNA is TGTGCCAGTTCTTCCGGGTCCTACAATGAGCAGTTCTTC.

The chain links TRBV7-9 to TRBJ1-5; D is ambiguous. Germline V gene data show CDR1 as SEHNR and CDR2 as FQNEAQ (reference sequence). V dropped 1 base and J dropped 7 bases, with 11 bases sitting between them. The length of the CDR3 is 14 residues. The CDR3 nucleotides read TGTGCCAGCAGCTTAGGGTTTACTGGCCAGCCCCAGCATTTT. Translating gives CASSLGFTGQPQHF.

The gene calls are TRBV7-9 and TRBJ2-1; D is undetermined. Germline loops: CDR1 SEHNR, CDR2 FQNEAQ (reference sequence). CDR3 length: 14 residues. V was trimmed by 2 bases and J by 9 bases, leaving 14 bases between them. DNA for the CDR3: TGTGCCAGCAGCTTACCTTACCCATTAAGTGAGCAGTTCTTC. As protein: CASSLPYPLSEQFF.

The CDR3 sequence: CASRLNRGLNEQYF. The DNA of the CDR3 is TGTGCCAGCAGGCTTAACAGGGGGCTCAACGAGCAGTACTTC. The V gene is TRBV6-5, the J gene TRBJ2-7, with 9 positions matching TRBD1. V was pared by 6 bases and J by 5 bases, with 8 bases of the junction left unmatched. This CDR3 is 14 amino acids long. Germline CDR1 MNHEY, CDR2 SVGAGI.

The chain joins TRBV2 to TRBJ2-7; unclear D gene. Trimming left V 8 bases short and J 2 bases short, with 16 bases between. CDR3 length: 14 amino acids. CDR1 and CDR2 from the germline V gene are SNHLY and FYNNEI. CDR3 bases: TGTGCCAGCTTATCGAGAAACGGGCCCTACGAGCAGTACTTC. It codes for CASLSRNGPYEQYF.

The chain links TRBV5-1 to TRBJ1-5; D is ambiguous. Germline V gene lookup returns CDR1 SGHRS and CDR2 YFSETQ. This CDR3 has 16 residues. V lost 0 bases to trimming and J lost 4 bases, with 14 bases between them. CDR3 region: CASSLGPGDPNQPQHF. In nucleotides, the CDR3 is TGCGCCAGCAGCTTGGGCCCGGGCGACCCGAATCAGCCCCAGCATTTT.

This clone was found once. The chain joins TRBV14 to TRBJ2-5, with D perhaps assigned TRBD1 or TRBD2 (5 bases each). V was pared by 5 bases and J by 7 bases, with 20 bases between. This CDR3 is built from 15 residues. The germline V gene encodes CDR1 SGHDN and CDR2 FVKESK. CDR3 DNA: TGTGCCAGCAGCTCTTCCGGGACGGTGCAAAGGACCCAGTACTTC. Its protein is CASSSSGTVQRTQYF.

The V and J genes are TRBV18 and TRBJ1-4, with no clear D. There are 17 residues in the CDR3. Germline V CDR1 and CDR2: KGHSH, LQKENI. The V end lost 2 bases, the J end lost 4 bases, and 17 bases lay between the germline ends. CDR3 sequence (DNA): TGTGCCAGCTCACCAATATCGTCGGCGGATAGTAATGAAAAACTGTTTTTT. Translated: CASSPISSADSNEKLFF.

This clone was found once. This chain connects TRBV7-2 to TRBJ2-1; D remains unclear. The germline CDR1 and CDR2 sequences are SGHTA and FQGNSA. With 1 base removed from V and 2 bases from J, the gap between germline ends came to 9 bases. The CDR3 spans 15 residues. CDR3 residues: CASSLGVSPYNEQFF. The CDR3 DNA is TGTGCCAGCAGCTTAGGGGTCAGTCCCTACAATGAGCAGTTCTTC.

A few counts support this clone. The sample holds other DNA sequences that translate to the same CDR3. This chain connects TRBV7-2 to TRBJ2-3; no clear D gene. V was trimmed by 0 bases and J by 0 bases, leaving 4 bases between them. In germline, CDR1 is SGHTA, CDR2 FQGNSA. The CDR3 length is 14 residues. The CDR3 DNA reads TGTGCCAGCAGCTTAGCCGGGAGCACAGATACGCAGTATTTT. Its translation: CASSLAGSTDTQYF.

The chain couples TRBV7-2 to TRBJ2-6; 9 nucleotides align to TRBD1. The CDR3 runs 17 residues. Losses at the gene ends were 2 bases for V and 0 bases for J; bases not matched to a gene: 2. The germline V gene has CDR1 SGHTA and CDR2 FQGNSA. CDR3 coding DNA: TGTGCCAGCAGCTTAACAGGGGGCCACTCTGGGGCCAACGTCCTGACTTTC. Encoded protein: CASSLTGGHSGANVLTF.